The 21 T cell receptor beta chains listed next were all sequenced from one sample in a study of shared clonotypes between healthy human individuals. Naive CD8 cells lacked CD45RO, underwent positive selection for CCR7 and left out terminally differentiated effector memory CD45RA+ cells. The method was immunoSEQ multiplex PCR; TCRdb's version includes in-frame clones alone and lacks a portion of them. The repertoire holds about 1.9 million clones, with around 95% as singletons. Input material: naive CD8+ T cells from PBMCs. The receptors originated from a man aged 18 to 29 in good health. Some clones in this sample may be carry-over from other donors' samples.

The chain has TRBV27 and TRBJ1-1; tentatively, D is TRBD1 (6 bases). The CDR3 spans 15 residues. V was shortened by 0 bases and J by 4 bases, with 12 bases between the two germline ends. Looked up from germline, CDR1 is MNHEY and CDR2 is SMNVEV (reference sequence). This chain's CDR3 is CASSLSLTGFTEAFF. CDR3 nucleotide sequence: TGTGCCAGCAGTTTATCCCTAACAGGGTTCACTGAAGCTTTCTTT.

The J gene is TRBJ2-7, the V gene TRBV27; 10 bases agree with TRBD2. In germline, CDR1 is MNHEY, CDR2 SMNVEV (reference sequence). The V gene end was trimmed by 8 bases and the J gene end by 2 bases; junction bases not matched to a gene: 12. The CDR3 is 16 residues long. The chain's CDR3 is CASGPLLAGGPYEQYF. In DNA, the CDR3 is TGTGCCAGCGGACCCCTTTTAGCGGGAGGTCCCTACGAGCAGTACTTC.

Remarks on this clone: The DNA is left out, because the CDR3 cannot be placed on it with certainty; the CDR3 is given as TCRdb lists it. The chain uses TRBV28 and TRBJ1-4; TRBD1 is the table's D call, not checked against the DNA. CDR1 and CDR2 from the germline V gene are MDHEN and SYDVKM. Including both end residues, the CDR3 is 19 amino acids long. CDR3 sequence reads: CASSILGRGPEVSNEKLFF.

The rearrangement links TRBV4-3 to TRBJ2-2; TRBD2 matches 9 bases. The CDR3 spans 14 residues. Per the germline V gene, CDR1 is LGHNA and CDR2 is YSLEER. Trimming took 2 bases from V and 7 from J; bases not matched to a gene: 2. CDR3 amino acids: CASSQLLAGGELFF. The DNA for the CDR3 is TGCGCCAGCAGCCAACTACTAGCGGGCGGGGAGCTGTTTTTT.

The chain recombines TRBV9 with TRBJ2-6, with D maybe TRBD1 (6 bases). Germline values: CDR1 SGDLS, CDR2 YYNGEE. Trimming pared 0 bases from V and 2 bases from J, leaving 9 bases between. CDR3 length: 16 residues. In DNA, the CDR3 is TGTGCCAGCAGCGTAGTGCAGGGGCCTGGGGCCAACGTCCTGACTTTC. Protein sequence: CASSVVQGPGANVLTF.

The chain employs TRBV28 and TRBJ2-2; TRBD2 matches at 7 bases. CDR3 length: 16 amino acids. The germline V gene encodes CDR1 MDHEN and CDR2 SYDVKM. Trimming at V came to 6 bases and at J to 4 bases, leaving 11 bases not matched to a gene. The CDR3 loop reads CASSPGGTFGTGELFF. CDR3 nucleotides: TGTGCCAGCAGCCCCGGGGGGACGTTCGGCACCGGGGAGCTGTTTTTT.

This chain connects TRBV5-1 to TRBJ2-7; D uncertain. CDR1 SGHRS and CDR2 YFSETQ come from the germline V gene. V was trimmed by 0 bases and J by 5 bases, leaving 3 bases between them. The CDR3 runs 11 residues. CDR3 loop: CASSLDDEQYF. The DNA of the CDR3 is TGCGCCAGCAGCTTGGACGACGAGCAGTACTTC.

The chain is built from TRBV29-1 and TRBJ1-1; 9 nucleotides agree with TRBD1. This CDR3 spans 13 amino acids. V trimming: 5 bases; J trimming: 5 bases; junction bases outside the gene matches: 6. Per the germline V gene, CDR1 is SQVTM and CDR2 is ANQGSEA. The CDR3 nucleotides read TGCAGCGTTCTTGACAGGGGGGGAACTGAAGCTTTCTTT. Translation gives CSVLDRGGTEAFF.

The rearrangement links TRBV11-2 to TRBJ2-1; the match to TRBD2 covers 8 bases. CDR1 and CDR2 from the germline V gene are SGHAT and FQNNGV. CDR3 length equals 17 residues. V was clipped by 1 base and J by 3 bases; unmatched bases: 8. This chain's CDR3 is CASSLGALAENYNEQFF. As DNA, the CDR3 is TGTGCCAGCAGCTTAGGGGCACTAGCGGAAAACTACAATGAGCAGTTCTTC. The full variable domain, its missing parts supplied by reference TRBV11-2 and TRBJ2-1, is EAGVAQSPRYKIIEKRQSVAFWCNPISGHATLYWYQQILGQGPKLLIQFQNNGVVDDSQLPKDRFSAERLKGVDSTLKIQPAKLEDSAVYLCASSLGALAENYNEQFFGPGTRLTVL.

CDR3 sequence reads: CASSDRDKLYEQYF. As DNA, the CDR3 is TGTGCCAGCAGTGATCGGGACAAATTATACGAGCAGTACTTC. The rearrangement links TRBV2 to TRBJ2-7; D perhaps matches TRBD1 (6 bases). Germline V CDR1 and CDR2: SNHLY, FYNNEI. This CDR3 has 14 amino acids. Trimming pared 3 bases from V and 4 bases from J, leaving 13 bases between.

This chain uses TRBV28 with TRBJ2-7, with D tentatively TRBD1 (6 bases). Germline V lookup: CDR1 MDHEN, CDR2 SYDVKM. This CDR3 has 14 residues. V was shortened by 6 bases and J by 7 bases, with 19 bases between the two germline ends. The CDR3 protein is CASRRKQGSGEQYF. CDR3 coding DNA: TGTGCCAGCAGACGTAAACAGGGATCGGGAGAGCAGTACTTC.

The V call is TRBV2, the J call TRBJ1-1; TRBD1 matches at 7 bases. Losses at the gene ends were 4 bases for V and 4 bases for J; bases not matched to a gene: 6. Germline V CDR1 and CDR2: SNHLY, FYNNEI. CDR3 length: 14 amino acids. CDR3 sequence reads: CASSGKGAGTEAFF. The DNA for the CDR3 is TGTGCCAGCAGTGGGAAGGGGGCAGGCACTGAAGCTTTCTTT.

This clone came up a few times. The rearrangement links TRBV6-5 to TRBJ1-1; tentatively, D is TRBD1 (5 bases). This CDR3 has 14 residues. Trimming took 6 bases from V and 4 from J, leaving 15 bases between them. Germline V gene lookup returns CDR1 MNHEY and CDR2 SVGAGI. CDR3 nucleotide sequence: TGTGCCAGCAGCCCAATGGGGGATTTCACTGAAGCTTTCTTT. Protein product: CASSPMGDFTEAFF.

The CDR3 sequence: CASSVVVGVGYNEQFF. The CDR3 DNA follows: TGTGCCAGCAGCGTAGTGGTGGGAGTGGGTTACAATGAGCAGTTCTTC. The chain recombines TRBV9 with TRBJ2-1; tentative D call: TRBD2 (5 bases). Looked up from germline, CDR1 is SGDLS and CDR2 is YYNGEE. Trimming took 0 bases from V and 4 from J, leaving 14 bases between them. The CDR3 has 16 residues.

The V and J genes are TRBV7-2 and TRBJ2-1; D may be TRBD1 (6 bases). This CDR3 is built from 15 residues. V was pared by 2 bases and J by 6 bases, with 14 bases between. CDR1 is SGHTA and CDR2 is FQGNSA in the germline V gene. The CDR3 protein is CASSLSQGTSNEQFF. DNA of the CDR3: TGTGCCAGCAGCTTAAGTCAGGGGACCAGCAATGAGCAGTTCTTC.

The chain has TRBV15 and TRBJ1-2; 10 nucleotides agree with TRBD1. The germline V gene has CDR1 LNHNV and CDR2 YYDKDF (reference sequence). Losses at the gene ends were 3 bases for V and 0 bases for J; bases not matched to a gene: 1. This CDR3 comprises 15 residues. The CDR3 loop is CATSSGTGANYGYTF. CDR3 nucleotides: TGTGCCACCAGCAGCGGGACAGGGGCTAACTATGGCTACACCTTC. Drawing the rest from reference TRBV15 and TRBJ1-2, the complete variable domain is DAMVIQNPRYQVTQFGKPVTLSCSQTLNHNVMYWYQQKSSQAPKLLFHYYDKDFNNEADTPDNFQSRRPNTSFCFLDIRSPGLGDTAMYLCATSSGTGANYGYTFGSGTRLTVV.

The rearrangement joins TRBV27 to TRBJ2-7, with D possibly being TRBD2 (6 bases). CDR3 length equals 13 residues. The germline V gene encodes CDR1 MNHEY and CDR2 SMNVEV (reference sequence). V lost 0 bases to trimming and J lost 7 bases, with 10 bases between them. The chain's CDR3 is CASSLSGGREQYF. CDR3 DNA sequence: TGTGCCAGCAGTTTATCAGGAGGGCGGGAGCAGTACTTC.

This rearrangement joins TRBV5-1 to TRBJ1-4; D is possibly TRBD1 (5 bases). CDR3 length: 15 amino acids. CDR1 and CDR2 from the germline V gene are SGHRS and YFSETQ. V dropped 4 bases and J dropped 8 bases, with 18 bases sitting between them. In DNA form, the CDR3 reads TGCGCCAGCAGCCCCGGTTTGGGAGGGGAAGAAAAACTGTTTTTT. Its translation is CASSPGLGGEEKLFF.

The rearrangement uses TRBV5-4 and TRBJ1-3, with 8 bases matching TRBD1. The CDR3 length is 17 residues. V was pared by 5 bases and J by 4 bases, with 14 bases of the junction left unmatched. Germline V CDR1 and CDR2: SGHNT, YYREEE (reference sequence). Here the CDR3 DNA reads TGTGCCAGCAGAGTGGGGGACAGGACATCAGGAGGAAACACCATATATTTT. Amino acids: CASRVGDRTSGGNTIYF.

The rearrangement links TRBV28 to TRBJ2-7, with 10 positions matching TRBD1. The CDR3 consists of 15 residues. CDR1 is MDHEN, CDR2 SYDVKM, per germline. With 5 bases clipped from V and 4 bases from J, the junction kept 8 bases outside the gene matches. As DNA, the CDR3 is TGTGCCAGCAGTATTCCCCGGGACAGGGGTTACGAGCAGTACTTC. Residues: CASSIPRDRGYEQYF. Full variable domain (outside the CDR3, taken from reference TRBV28 and TRBJ2-7): DVKVTQSSRYLVKRTGEKVFLECVQDMDHENMFWYRQDPGLGLRLIYFSYDVKMKEKGDIPEGYSVSREKKERFSLILESASTNQTSMYLCASSIPRDRGYEQYFGPGTRLTVT.

Concerning this clone: At one of its ends the junction is not consistent with the germline gene, which may arise from a read error. The chain recombines TRBV6-1 with TRBJ2-7; possible D gene TRBD2, 6 bases. Germline CDR1 is MNHNS and CDR2 is SASEGT. The CDR3 covers 14 residues. The CDR3 here is CASSEGRGSYEQYF. In DNA form, the CDR3 reads TGTGCCAGCAGCGAAGGACGGGGGTCCTACGAGCAGTACTTC.